This TCR beta chain came from a study of blood T cell repertoires in COVID-19. Study-wide context: Acute-phase and convalescent COVID-19 samples originated in the United States, Italy and Spain.

The CDR3 extends over 13 amino acids. Looked up from germline, CDR1 is SGHNT and CDR2 is YENEEA. Trimming pared 4 bases from V and 6 bases from J, leaving 12 bases between. Authors' data handling: Counts of nucleated cells, estimated from reference gene primer amplification, were obtained. The repertoire was sequenced with immunoSEQ multiplex PCR; TCRdb's copy has only in-frame clones and lacks some. V, J and clone size derive from that table, while D and trimming were established from the DNA sequence. The table shows 150,000 to 200,000 clones, with approximately 90% occurring only once. This receptor was identified in a man in his late teens or twenties who had recovered from COVID-19. Material for sequencing was peripheral blood. The rearrangement uses TRBV11-3 and TRBJ1-1; D call uncertain. The CDR3 loop is CASSSRAGSEAFF. CDR3 coding DNA: TGTGCCAGCAGCTCAAGGGCGGGGTCTGAAGCTTTCTTT.